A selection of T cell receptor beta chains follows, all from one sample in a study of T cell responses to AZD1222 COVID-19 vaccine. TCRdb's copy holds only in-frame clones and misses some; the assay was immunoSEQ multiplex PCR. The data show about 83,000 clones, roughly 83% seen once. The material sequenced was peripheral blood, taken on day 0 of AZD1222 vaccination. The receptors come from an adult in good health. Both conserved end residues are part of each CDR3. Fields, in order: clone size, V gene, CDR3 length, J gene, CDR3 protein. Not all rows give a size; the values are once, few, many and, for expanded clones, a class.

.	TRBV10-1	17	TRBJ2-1	CASSQDRGLGLNNEQFF
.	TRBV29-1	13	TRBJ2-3	CSVEDQGTDTQYF
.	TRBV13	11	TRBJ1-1	CATEDDTEAFF
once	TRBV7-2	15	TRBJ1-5	CASSLADRGEWSQHF
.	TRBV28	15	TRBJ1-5	CASSLPGGINQPQHF
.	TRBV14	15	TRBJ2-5	CASSHIRTARETQYF
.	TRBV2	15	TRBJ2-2	CASTWTSPGTGELFF
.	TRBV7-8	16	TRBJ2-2	CASSPWDRGNTGELFF
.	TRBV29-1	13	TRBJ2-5	CSVRGREGETQYF
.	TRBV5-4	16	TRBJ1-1	CASSLGSGRGDTEAFF
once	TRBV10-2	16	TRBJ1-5	CASGAQADDSNQPQHF
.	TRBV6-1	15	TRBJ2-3	CASRLAGVGTDTQYF
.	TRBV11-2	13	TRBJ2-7	CASSSQWGNEQYF
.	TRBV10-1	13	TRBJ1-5	CASSRDSNQPQHF
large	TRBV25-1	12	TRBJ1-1	CASRTTGTGFTF
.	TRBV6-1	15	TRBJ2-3	CASSEGMLPTDTQYF
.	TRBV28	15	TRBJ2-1	CASSSSGSSYNEQFF
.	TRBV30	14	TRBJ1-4	CAWSVQGGKEKLFF
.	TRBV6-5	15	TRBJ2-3	CASSYFSLRTDTQYF
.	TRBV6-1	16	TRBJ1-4	CASSEARGPGTWKLFF
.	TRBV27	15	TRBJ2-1	CASSLSTSGYNEQFF
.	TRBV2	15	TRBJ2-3	CASSDQGARVDTQYF
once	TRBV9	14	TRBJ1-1	CASSVVPGATEAFF
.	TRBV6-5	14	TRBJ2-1	CAVGLAGAYNEQFF
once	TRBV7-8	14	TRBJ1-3	CASSLTQDGNTIYF
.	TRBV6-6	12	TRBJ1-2	CATCLTEQGYTF